This T cell receptor (beta chain) was recorded in a study of blood T cell repertoires in COVID-19. V gave up 7 bases and J gave up 8 bases, with 21 bases separating them. The CDR3 runs 15 residues. Germline values: CDR1 SGHRS, CDR2 YFSETQ. Sequencing used immunoSEQ multiplex PCR; TCRdb keeps in-frame clones, though not all of them. The sample holds about 150,000 clones, about 84% seen once. The sequence derives from a woman aged 45 to 65 with acute or convalescent COVID-19. Sequencing was performed on peripheral blood. The rearrangement links TRBV5-1 to TRBJ1-4, with D unresolved. The CDR3 region is CASSPVVGYGEKLFF. CDR3 bases: TGCGCCAGCTCTCCTGTGGTCGGGTATGGGGAAAAACTGTTTTTT.